In its sample, the clone carrying this TCR beta chain was seen many times. Unsorted libraries were generated from 2 million PBMCs held at -80 degrees C. These data belong to a study of neurological immune-mediated disorders. TCRdb reprocessed the 5' RACE reads via MiXCR and lists one record per CDR3 protein. The sample includes about 79,000 distinct CDR3 sequences, less than 15% seen only once; the top ten take more than 6%. This TCR was recovered from a woman aged 50 to 60 in good health. The sequenced sample consisted of PBMCs.

The CDR3 spells CASSYDGRYNEQFF. In DNA, the CDR3 is TGTGCCAGCAGTTATGATGGGAGGTACAATGAGCAGTTCTTC. The V gene is TRBV7-2, the J gene TRBJ2-1, with D possibly matching TRBD2 (6 bases). Between the trimmed V and J ends, which lost 6 bases and 4 bases, there was a span of 13 bases. The CDR3 sequence is 14 residues long. CDR1 SGHTA and CDR2 FQGNSA come from the germline V gene.